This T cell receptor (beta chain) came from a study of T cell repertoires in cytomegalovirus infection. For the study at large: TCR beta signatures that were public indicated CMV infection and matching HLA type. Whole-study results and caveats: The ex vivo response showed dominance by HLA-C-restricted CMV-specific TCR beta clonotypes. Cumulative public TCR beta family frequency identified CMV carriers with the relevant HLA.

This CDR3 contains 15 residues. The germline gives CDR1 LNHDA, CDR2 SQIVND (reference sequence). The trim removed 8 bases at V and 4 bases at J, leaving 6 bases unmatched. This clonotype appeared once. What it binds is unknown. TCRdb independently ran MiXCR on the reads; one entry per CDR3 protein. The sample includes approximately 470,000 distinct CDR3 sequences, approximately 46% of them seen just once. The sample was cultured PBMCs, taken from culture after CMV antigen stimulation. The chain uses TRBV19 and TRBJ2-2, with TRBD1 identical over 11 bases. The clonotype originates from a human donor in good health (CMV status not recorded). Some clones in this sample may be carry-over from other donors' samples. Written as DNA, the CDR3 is TGTGCCAGTGGACAGGGGGCGCGGGGCACCGGGGAGCTGTTTTTT. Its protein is CASGQGARGTGELFF.